The 2 T cell receptor beta chains listed next were all sequenced from one sample in a study of blood T cell repertoires in COVID-19. Only in-frame clones appear in the TCRdb table, and some are missing; sequencing was by immunoSEQ multiplex PCR. This sample yields under 200,000 clones, of which 80% to 90% are seen a single time; roughly 4.1% belongs to the top ten. The sample was peripheral blood. These receptor sequences come from a woman between 65 and 79 years old with acute or convalescent COVID-19.

The CDR3 DNA follows: TGTGCCAGCAGACTTGGGAACACTGAAGCTTTCTTT. It yields the protein CASRLGNTEAFF. V is TRBV7-9 and J is TRBJ1-1; D gene unclear. Germline values: CDR1 SEHNR, CDR2 FQNEAQ (reference sequence). The CDR3 is made up of 12 amino acids. The V and J ends lost 6 bases and 1 base respectively, with 6 bases between them.

The CDR3 region is CASSPWGGSDTEAFF. As DNA, the CDR3 is TGCGCCAGCAGCCCCTGGGGGGGCTCGGACACTGAAGCTTTCTTT. J is TRBJ1-1 and V is TRBV5-1, with D possibly matching TRBD1 (6 bases). V lost 4 bases and J 3 bases, leaving 16 bases between the germline ends. Germline values: CDR1 SGHRS, CDR2 YFSETQ. CDR3 length equals 15 residues.